This T cell receptor (beta chain) is drawn from a study of blood T cell repertoires in COVID-19. The overall study: Italy, Spain and the United States were the sources of the convalescent and acute COVID-19 samples.

This CDR3 has 11 amino acids. V was shortened by 3 bases and J by 14 bases, with 12 bases between the two germline ends. Germline CDR1 reads SGHDT; CDR2 reads YYEEEE. Cohort assignment relied on participant-reported clinical history. Generated by immunoSEQ multiplex PCR, the TCRdb table keeps only in-frame clones and is missing some. The data hold about 260,000 clones, with roughly 86% observed a single time. The chain recombines TRBV5-6 with TRBJ1-3; perhaps TRBD1 as D (6 bases). The sequenced material came from PBMCs or T cells enriched from blood (not recorded which). The receptor was isolated from a woman aged 50 to 65 who had recovered from COVID-19. Here the CDR3 reads CASSSMGQLYF. CDR3 bases: TGTGCCAGCAGCTCCATGGGACAACTATATTTT. The full variable domain, completed using reference TRBV5-6 and TRBJ1-3, is DAGVTQSPTHLIKTRGQQVTLRCSPKSGHDTVSWYQQALGQGPQFIFQYYEEEERQRGNFPDRFSGHQFPNYSSELNVNALLLGDSALYLCASSSMGQLYFGEGSWLTVV.